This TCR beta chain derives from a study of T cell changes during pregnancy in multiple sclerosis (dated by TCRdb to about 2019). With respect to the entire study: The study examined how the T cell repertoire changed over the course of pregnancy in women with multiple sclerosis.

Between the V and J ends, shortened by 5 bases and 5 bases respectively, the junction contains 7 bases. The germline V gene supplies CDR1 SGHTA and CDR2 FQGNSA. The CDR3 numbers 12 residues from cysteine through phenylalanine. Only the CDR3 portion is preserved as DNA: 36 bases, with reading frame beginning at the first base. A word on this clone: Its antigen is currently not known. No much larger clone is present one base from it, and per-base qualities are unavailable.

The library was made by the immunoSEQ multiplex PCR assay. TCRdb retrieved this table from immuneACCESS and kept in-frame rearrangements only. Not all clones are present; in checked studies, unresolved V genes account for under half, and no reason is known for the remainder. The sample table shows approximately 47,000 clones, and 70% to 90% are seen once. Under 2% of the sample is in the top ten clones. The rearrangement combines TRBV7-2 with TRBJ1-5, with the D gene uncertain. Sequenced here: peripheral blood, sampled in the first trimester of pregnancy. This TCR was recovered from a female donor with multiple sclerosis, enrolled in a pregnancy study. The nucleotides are TGTGCCAGCAGCCTCGAGTATCAGCCCCAGCATTTT. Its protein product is CASSLEYQPQHF.